This T cell receptor beta chain was obtained from a study of blood T cell repertoires in COVID-19. The CDR3 is made up of 13 amino acids. The germline CDR1 and CDR2 sequences are SNHLY and FYNNEI. Trimming removed 6 bases at V and 0 bases at J, with 8 bases between. Here immunoSEQ multiplex PCR was the method, and the copy in TCRdb shows in-frame clones only, minus some. The sample includes 140,000 or so clones, approximately 91% of them seen just once. The chain couples TRBV2 to TRBJ1-1; D is undetermined. This TCR derives from a man between 65 and 85 years old with acute or convalescent COVID-19. Input material: peripheral blood. The CDR3 nucleotides read TGTGCCAGCAGGCCAGAAATGAACACTGAAGCTTTCTTT. This gives the protein CASRPEMNTEAFF.